This T cell receptor beta chain was recovered during a study of blood T cell repertoires in COVID-19. V was clipped by 7 bases and J by 2 bases; unmatched bases: 9. CDR1 is ENHRY, CDR2 SYGVKD, per germline. CDR3 length: 17 amino acids. In the original analysis: Amplification of reference gene primers was used by the study to estimate nucleated cell counts. Repertoires were generated with immunoSEQ multiplex PCR, while TCRdb's copy carries only in-frame clones and drops some. D and trimming were read from the DNA, whereas the V and J calls and clone size are those reported in that table. The sample shows under 250,000 clones, nearly 90% of them seen only once.

This chain links TRBV10-3 with TRBJ2-3; 13 bases are a match to TRBD2. The material sequenced was peripheral blood. The receptor was isolated from a man aged 18 to 29 with active or convalescent COVID-19. As DNA, the CDR3 is TGTGCCATCATGAGGACTAGCGGGAGCCGCCTCACAGATACGCAGTATTTT. Its protein product is CAIMRTSGSRLTDTQYF.